Shown below are 29 T cell receptor beta chains from a single sample sequenced in a study of T cell repertoires in cytomegalovirus infection. TCRdb re-analysed the reads in MiXCR, keeping a single row per CDR3 protein. The table lists hundreds of thousands of distinct CDR3 sequences, 20% to 25% of them singletons. Sequenced: CD8+ T cells from PBMCs. Source of these receptors: a human donor in good health (CMV status not recorded). Some clones in this sample may be carry-over from other donors' samples.

This clonotype was seen a single time. One end of the junction is discordant with germline, which a read error may explain. The chain joins TRBV6-8 to TRBJ1-2; 7 bases align to TRBD1. In germline, CDR1 is MNHGY, CDR2 SAAAGT. The CDR3 sequence is 17 residues long. CDR3 in amino acids: CASSYGLPSQGVWCYTF. As DNA, the CDR3 is TGTGCCAGCAGTTACGGTTTACCATCGCAGGGGGTTTGGTGCTATACCTTC.

This chain uses TRBV7-9 with TRBJ2-2, with D possibly matching TRBD1 (7 bases). The length of the CDR3 is 16 residues. V was shortened by 7 bases and J by 5 bases, with 20 bases between the two germline ends. The germline V gene has CDR1 SEHNR and CDR2 FQNEAQ (reference sequence). CDR3 sequence: CASIQRGTAETGELFF. For the CDR3, the DNA is TGTGCCAGCATTCAGCGCGGGACAGCGGAGACCGGGGAGCTGTTTTTT.

This clonotype was seen more than once but under ten times. The chain employs TRBV27 and TRBJ1-2; 7 nucleotides match TRBD1. The CDR3 consists of 16 residues. Germline assignment: CDR1 MNHEY and CDR2 SMNVEV (reference sequence). V dropped 3 bases and J dropped 5; count of bases not matched to a gene: 12. The chain's CDR3 is CASSFRDSGEPYGYTF. The CDR3 coding sequence is TGTGCCAGCAGTTTTCGGGACAGTGGGGAACCTTATGGCTACACCTTC.

This clonotype appeared a few times. This sequence joins TRBV6-2 or TRBV6-3 and TRBJ2-7; tentatively, D is TRBD2 (5 bases). This CDR3 has 15 amino acids. Between the trimmed V and J ends, which lost 0 bases and 0 bases, there was a span of 9 bases. Germline loops: CDR1 MNHEY, CDR2 SVGEGT. CDR3 protein: CASSYSSGTSYEQYF. For the CDR3, the DNA is TGTGCCAGCAGTTACTCGAGCGGAACCTCCTACGAGCAGTACTTC.

This clonotype was seen more than once but under ten times. The CDR3 sequence: CASSRPDLSNQPQHF. The CDR3 region has the DNA TGTGCCAGCAGTCGACCAGACCTTAGCAATCAGCCCCAGCATTTT. The V call is TRBV2, the J call TRBJ1-5; the D is unclear. Germline assignment: CDR1 SNHLY and CDR2 FYNNEI. The CDR3 length is 15 residues. V was pared by 5 bases and J by 0 bases, with 11 bases between.

The CDR3 DNA is TGTGCCAGCAGCTTGGTGGAGGGCATGCGGGACGAGCAGTACTTC. Its protein product is CASSLVEGMRDEQYF. The rearrangement uses TRBV5-6 and TRBJ2-7, with D possibly being TRBD2 (6 bases). V dropped 0 bases and J dropped 5 bases, with 15 bases sitting between them. Germline CDR1 reads SGHDT; CDR2 reads YYEEEE. The CDR3 contains 15 residues.

The rearrangement links TRBV4-3 to TRBJ2-3, with D possibly being TRBD2 (5 bases). CDR3 length equals 14 residues. V was trimmed by 2 bases and J by 7 bases, leaving 13 bases between them. Per germline, CDR1 LGHNA and CDR2 YSLEER. The CDR3 region is CASSQSRAWNTQYF. The CDR3 DNA sequence: TGCGCCAGCAGCCAATCGAGGGCCTGGAATACGCAGTATTTT.

V gene TRBV12-5 combines with J gene TRBJ1-2; a possible D gene is TRBD1 (5 bases). Per the germline V gene, CDR1 is LGHNT and CDR2 is FRNRAP. V was shortened by 6 bases and J by 6 bases, with 11 bases between the two germline ends. The CDR3 has 12 amino acids. This CDR3 is CASGTGTHGYTF. The CDR3 DNA reads as TGTGCTAGTGGCACCGGGACGCATGGCTACACCTTC.

The chain combines TRBV25-1 with TRBJ2-5, with D maybe TRBD2 (6 bases). V was pared by 2 bases and J by 1 base, with 14 bases between. CDR3 length equals 16 residues. CDR1 and CDR2 (germline): MGHDK, SYGVNS. The CDR3: CASSESIMRGQETQYF. The CDR3 DNA is TGTGCCAGCAGTGAAAGTATTATGCGGGGCCAAGAGACCCAGTACTTC.

This clonotype was seen ten or more times. The V call is TRBV7-2, the J call TRBJ2-5; no definite D call. This CDR3 is built from 14 residues. Looked up from germline, CDR1 is SGHTA and CDR2 is FQGNSA. The ends were cut back, 3 bases at V and 1 base at J, with 9 bases in the middle. The CDR3, as DNA: TGTGCCAGCAGCTTTATATCTTCCCAAGAGACCCAGTACTTC. Protein: CASSFISSQETQYF. Combining the CDR3 with reference TRBV7-2 and TRBJ2-5 gives the whole variable domain GAGVSQSPSNKVTEKGKDVELRCDPISGHTALYWYRQSLGQGLEFLIYFQGNSAPDKSGLPSDRFSAERTGGSVSTLTIQRTQQEDSAVYLCASSFISSQETQYFGPGTRLLVL.

The rearrangement joins TRBV7-2 to TRBJ1-1; no clear D. Germline CDR1 reads SGHTA; CDR2 reads FQGNSA. V shed 7 bases and J shed 1 base, with 13 bases lying between them. The CDR3 sequence is 14 residues long. The CDR3 spells CASTSYDPNTEAFF. For the CDR3, the DNA is TGTGCCAGCACTTCGTATGATCCGAACACTGAAGCTTTCTTT.

The chain joins TRBV12-3 or TRBV12-4 to TRBJ1-2; tentative D call: TRBD1 (6 bases). V was pared by 6 bases and J by 4 bases, with 12 bases between. CDR3 length: 13 amino acids. This CDR3 reads CASSVSGVYGYTF. CDR3 nucleotide sequence: TGTGCCAGCAGCGTATCAGGGGTCTATGGCTACACCTTC.

The chain employs TRBV12-3 or TRBV12-4 and TRBJ2-1, with D maybe TRBD2 (6 bases). The CDR3 spans 12 residues. The V end was cut by 5 bases, the J end by 14 bases, with 16 bases between. The chain's CDR3 is CASSAGIVAEFF. The CDR3 DNA is TGTGCCAGCAGTGCGGGGATCGTGGCGGAGTTCTTC.

The genes are TRBV10-3 and TRBJ2-5; 12 nucleotides agree with TRBD2. V lost 3 bases, J lost 5 bases, and 4 bases stayed unmatched. The CDR3 has 15 amino acids. CDR1 is ENHRY and CDR2 is SYGVKD in the germline V gene. The CDR3 DNA reads as TGTGCCATCAGTGACCTAGCGGGGGGGCACGAGACCCAGTACTTC. Encoded protein: CAISDLAGGHETQYF.

V and J are TRBV27 and TRBJ1-2; D gene uncertain. The CDR3 contains 13 residues. CDR1 is MNHEY, CDR2 SMNVEV, per germline (reference sequence). The V and J ends lost 4 bases and 1 base respectively, with 7 bases between them. DNA of the CDR3: TGTGCCAGCAGTTCAGGCGTTAACTATGGCTACACCTTC. Translating it yields CASSSGVNYGYTF.

The genes are TRBV29-1 and TRBJ2-1; 8 bases are shared with TRBD2. V dropped 2 bases and J dropped 2; count of bases not matched to a gene: 5. The CDR3 loop spans 15 amino acids. The germline V gene has CDR1 SQVTM and CDR2 ANQGSEA. CDR3 coding DNA: TGCAGCGTTGAATTTAGCGGGAAACCCTACAATGAGCAGTTCTTC. It specifies CSVEFSGKPYNEQFF.

This clonotype has a handful of counts. This rearrangement joins TRBV7-9 to TRBJ2-7; D possibly corresponds to TRBD1 (5 bases). V dropped 1 base and J dropped 3 bases, with 10 bases sitting between them. The germline V gene has CDR1 SEHNR and CDR2 FQNEAQ (reference sequence). This CDR3 is 14 amino acids long. In DNA form, the CDR3 reads TGTGCCAGCAGCTTAGGGGGCATCTACTACGAGCAGTACTTC. It translates to CASSLGGIYYEQYF.

The chain carries TRBV6-2 or TRBV6-3 and TRBJ2-1; D is ambiguous. Between the trimmed V and J ends, which lost 6 bases and 4 bases, there was a span of 13 bases. This CDR3 has 14 amino acids. Looked up from germline, CDR1 is MNHEY and CDR2 is SVGEGT. CDR3 in DNA: TGTGCCAGCAGCTCCCATCCTAGGTACAATGAGCAGTTCTTC. Residues: CASSSHPRYNEQFF.

The chain recombines TRBV2 with TRBJ2-1; D not resolved. Germline lookup yields CDR1 SNHLY and CDR2 FYNNEI. The CDR3 has 12 amino acids. V was trimmed by 7 bases and J by 10 bases, leaving 14 bases between them. CDR3 residues: CASNTDLLEQFF. CDR3 coding DNA: TGTGCCAGCAACACGGACCTCTTGGAGCAGTTCTTC.

V gene TRBV29-1 combines with J gene TRBJ2-7; 9 nucleotides agree with TRBD1. CDR1 is SQVTM, CDR2 ANQGSEA, per germline. With V trimmed by 1 base and J by 6 bases, 7 bases remained unmatched. The CDR3 contains 14 residues. CDR3 residues: CSVEVWDRESEQYF. The CDR3 DNA is TGCAGCGTTGAAGTTTGGGACAGGGAGAGCGAGCAGTACTTC.

There are a few counts of this clonotype. The chain carries TRBV19 and TRBJ2-2, with TRBD2 identical over 8 bases. From germline, CDR1 is LNHDA and CDR2 SQIVND (reference sequence). Unmatched junction bases numbered 7, after V lost 9 bases and J lost 7 bases. This CDR3 is built from 13 residues. CDR3: CASFREGHGELFF. The CDR3 DNA follows: TGTGCCAGCTTTCGGGAGGGCCACGGGGAGCTGTTTTTT.

This clonotype was picked up many times. The chain recombines TRBV7-2 with TRBJ1-3, with 9 nucleotides matching TRBD1. The germline V gene encodes CDR1 SGHTA and CDR2 FQGNSA. V lost 2 bases and J lost 2; bases outside the gene matches: 10. The length of the CDR3 is 18 residues. The CDR3 is CASSLLGTGYDPGNTIYF. The CDR3 DNA sequence: TGTGCCAGCAGCTTATTGGGGACAGGGTACGACCCTGGAAACACCATATATTTT.

V is TRBV6-6 and J is TRBJ2-7; D could derive from TRBD1 or TRBD2 (5 bases each). V lost 2 bases to trimming and J lost 3 bases, with 14 bases between them. The CDR3 runs 15 residues. In germline, CDR1 is MNHNY, CDR2 SVGAGI (reference sequence). CDR3 DNA sequence: TGTGCCAGCAGTTACGGTACGGGACGAAACTACGAGCAGTACTTC. It codes for CASSYGTGRNYEQYF.

This clonotype was observed a handful of times. This rearrangement joins TRBV19 to TRBJ1-1; tentatively, D is TRBD1 (6 bases). Looked up from germline, CDR1 is LNHDA and CDR2 is SQIVND (reference sequence). The V end was cut by 5 bases, the J end by 6 bases, with 19 bases between. This CDR3 contains 15 residues. In nucleotides, the CDR3 is TGTGCCAGTAGTTTTCAGTTACAGGGAGTGGCTGAAGCTTTCTTT. Its translation: CASSFQLQGVAEAFF.

On this clonotype itself: The junction and the germline gene differ at one end; a read error may be behind it. The chain is built from TRBV7-4 and TRBJ2-1, with D perhaps matching TRBD1 (6 bases). This CDR3 contains 11 residues. Germline CDR1 is SGHVT and CDR2 is SQSDAQ. Here the CDR3 DNA reads TGTGTCAGCAGCTTAGCAGGGGAGTCGTCCTTC. This sequence encodes CVSSLAGESSF. Combining the CDR3 with reference TRBV7-4 and TRBJ2-1 gives the whole variable domain GAGVSQSPRYKVAKRGRDVALRCDSISGHVTLYWYRQTLGQGSEVLTYSQSDAQRDKSGRPSGRFSAERPERSVSTLKIQRTEQGDSAVYLCVSSLAGESSFGPGTRLTVL.

The gene calls are TRBV28 and TRBJ2-2; the D call may be TRBD1 or TRBD2 (5 bases each). The germline gives CDR1 MDHEN, CDR2 SYDVKM. V shed 6 bases and J shed 5 bases, with 25 bases lying between them. The CDR3 totals 18 residues. This CDR3 is CASRGGFVGDAGTGELFF. CDR3 DNA: TGTGCCAGCAGAGGAGGTTTTGTCGGGGACGCAGGGACCGGGGAGCTGTTTTTT.

The chain uses TRBV20-1 and TRBJ2-7, with 7 bases that match TRBD1. The V segment lost 3 bases and the J segment 4 bases; nucleotides outside the gene matches: 9. The length of the CDR3 is 14 residues. CDR1 DFQATT and CDR2 SNEGSKA come from the germline V gene (reference sequence). The CDR3 bases are TGCAGTGCTAGTCCTCACAGGGGAGATTACGAGCAGTACGTC. Encoded protein: CSASPHRGDYEQYV.

The chain couples TRBV20-1 to TRBJ1-6; 8 nucleotides agree with TRBD1. The CDR3 totals 16 residues. The V gene's germline CDR1 is DFQATT and CDR2 SNEGSKA (reference sequence). Germline trimming cut 3 bases from V and 2 bases from J; bases unmatched to any gene: 6. CDR3 DNA sequence: TGCAGTGCTAGGGCGACAGGGGACCCCTATAATTCACCCCTCCACTTT. The encoded protein is CSARATGDPYNSPLHF.

The chain links TRBV28 to TRBJ2-1; the match to TRBD2 covers 8 bases. There are 14 residues in the CDR3. CDR1 is MDHEN and CDR2 is SYDVKM in the germline V gene. V shed 7 bases, J shed 4 bases, and the junction held 6 bases outside the gene matches. DNA of the CDR3: TGTGCCAGCAATTCCGGGAGGGCGTACAATGAGCAGTTCTTC. It codes for CASNSGRAYNEQFF. Full variable domain (rest looked up from reference TRBV28 and TRBJ2-1): DVKVTQSSRYLVKRTGEKVFLECVQDMDHENMFWYRQDPGLGLRLIYFSYDVKMKEKGDIPEGYSVSREKKERFSLILESASTNQTSMYLCASNSGRAYNEQFFGPGTRLTVL.